Given below is one TCR beta chain in context. This specimen comes from a study of blood T cell repertoires in COVID-19. Recruits, aged about 18 to 100 years, lived in about two dozen US areas. The data were produced by immunoSEQ multiplex PCR, yet TCRdb's version contains in-frame clones alone and is incomplete. Of around 250,000 clones in the sample, 80% to 90% were seen once. This TCR came from a woman aged 25-40 years with acute COVID-19. Sequencing used PBMCs or T cells enriched from blood (not recorded which).

The CDR3 nucleotides read TGCGCCAGCAGCTCAGCCGGGACTGGGTACAATGAGCAGTTCTTC. This codes for CASSSAGTGYNEQFF. V usage is TRBV5-1 and J usage is TRBJ2-1; a weak D match, TRBD2 (6 bases). Germline assignment: CDR1 SGHRS and CDR2 YFSETQ. V shed 3 bases and J shed 4 bases, with 14 bases lying between them. The CDR3 is 15 residues long.